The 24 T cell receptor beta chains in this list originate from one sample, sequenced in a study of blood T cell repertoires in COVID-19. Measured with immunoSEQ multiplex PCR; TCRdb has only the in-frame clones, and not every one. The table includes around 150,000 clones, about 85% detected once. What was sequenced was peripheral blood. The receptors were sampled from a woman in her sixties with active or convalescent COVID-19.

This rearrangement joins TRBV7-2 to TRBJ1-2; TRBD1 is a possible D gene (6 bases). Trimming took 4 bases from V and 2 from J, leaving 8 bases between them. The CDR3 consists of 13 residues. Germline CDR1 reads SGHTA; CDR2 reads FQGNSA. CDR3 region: CASSSGQNYGYTF. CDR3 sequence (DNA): TGTGCCAGCAGCTCCGGACAGAACTATGGCTACACCTTC.

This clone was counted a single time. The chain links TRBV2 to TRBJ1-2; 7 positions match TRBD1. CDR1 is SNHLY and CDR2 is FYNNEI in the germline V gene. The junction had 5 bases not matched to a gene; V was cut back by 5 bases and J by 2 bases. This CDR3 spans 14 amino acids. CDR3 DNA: TGTGCCAGCAGTCCTAGGACAGGCAACTATGGCTACACCTTC. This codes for CASSPRTGNYGYTF.

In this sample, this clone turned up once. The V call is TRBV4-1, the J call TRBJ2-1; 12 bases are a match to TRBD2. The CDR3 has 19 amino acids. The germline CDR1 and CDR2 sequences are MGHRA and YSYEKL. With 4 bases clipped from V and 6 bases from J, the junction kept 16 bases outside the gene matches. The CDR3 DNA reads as TGCGCCAGCAGCCCCCGACTAGCGGGGGCCTCCCCCCCGGGCAATGAGCAGTTCTTC. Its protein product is CASSPRLAGASPPGNEQFF.

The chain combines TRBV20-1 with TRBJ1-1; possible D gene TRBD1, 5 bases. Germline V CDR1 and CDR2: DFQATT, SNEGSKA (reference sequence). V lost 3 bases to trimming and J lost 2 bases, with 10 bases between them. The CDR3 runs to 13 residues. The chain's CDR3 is CSASSTANTEAFF. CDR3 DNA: TGCAGTGCTAGTTCGACAGCTAACACTGAAGCTTTCTTT.

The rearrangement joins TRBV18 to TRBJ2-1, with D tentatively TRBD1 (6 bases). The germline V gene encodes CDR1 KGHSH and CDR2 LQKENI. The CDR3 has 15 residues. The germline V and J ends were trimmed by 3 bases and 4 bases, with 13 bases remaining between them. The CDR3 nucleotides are TGTGCCAGCTCACCCGCACAGGGCCAGTACAATGAGCAGTTCTTC. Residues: CASSPAQGQYNEQFF. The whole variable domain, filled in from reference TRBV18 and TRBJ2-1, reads NAGVMQNPRHLVRRRGQEARLRCSPMKGHSHVYWYRQLPEEGLKFMVYLQKENIIDESGMPKERFSAEFPKEGPSILRIQQVVRGDSAAYFCASSPAQGQYNEQFFGPGTRLTVL.

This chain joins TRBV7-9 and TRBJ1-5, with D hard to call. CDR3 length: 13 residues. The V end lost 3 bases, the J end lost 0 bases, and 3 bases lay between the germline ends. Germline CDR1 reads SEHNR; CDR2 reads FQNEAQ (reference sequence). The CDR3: CASSFSSNQPQHF. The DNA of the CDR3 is TGTGCCAGCAGCTTTAGTAGCAATCAGCCCCAGCATTTT.

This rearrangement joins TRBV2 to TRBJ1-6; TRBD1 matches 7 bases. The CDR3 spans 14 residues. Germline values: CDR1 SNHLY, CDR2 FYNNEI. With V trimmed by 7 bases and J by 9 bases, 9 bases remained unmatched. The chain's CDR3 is CASTRQGGTSPLHF. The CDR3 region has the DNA TGTGCCAGCACTAGACAGGGTGGAACTTCACCCCTCCACTTT.

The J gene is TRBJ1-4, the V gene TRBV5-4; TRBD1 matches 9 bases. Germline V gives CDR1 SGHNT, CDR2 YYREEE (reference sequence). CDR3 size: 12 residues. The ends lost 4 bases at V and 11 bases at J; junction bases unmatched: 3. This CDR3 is CASSIGTGKLFF. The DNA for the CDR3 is TGTGCCAGCAGCATCGGGACAGGGAAACTGTTTTTT.

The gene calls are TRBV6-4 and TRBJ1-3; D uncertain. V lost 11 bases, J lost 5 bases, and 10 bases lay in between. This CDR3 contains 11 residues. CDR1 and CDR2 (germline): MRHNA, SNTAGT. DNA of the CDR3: TGTGCCCTAGTGGTGCGAAACACCATATATTTT. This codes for CALVVRNTIYF.

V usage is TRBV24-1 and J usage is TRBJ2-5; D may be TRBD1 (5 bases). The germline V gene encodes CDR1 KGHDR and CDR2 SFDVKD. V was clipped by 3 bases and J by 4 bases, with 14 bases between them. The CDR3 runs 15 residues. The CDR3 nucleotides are TGTGCCACCAGTGATCCCCGGTGGGGCTCAGAGACCCAGTACTTC. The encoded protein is CATSDPRWGSETQYF.

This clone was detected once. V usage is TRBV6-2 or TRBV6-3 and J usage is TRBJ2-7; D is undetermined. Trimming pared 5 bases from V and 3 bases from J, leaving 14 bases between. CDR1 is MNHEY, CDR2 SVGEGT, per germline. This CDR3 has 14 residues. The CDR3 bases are TGTGCCAGCAGTGACTGGGTAGCCGTCTACGAGCAGTACTTC. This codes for CASSDWVAVYEQYF.

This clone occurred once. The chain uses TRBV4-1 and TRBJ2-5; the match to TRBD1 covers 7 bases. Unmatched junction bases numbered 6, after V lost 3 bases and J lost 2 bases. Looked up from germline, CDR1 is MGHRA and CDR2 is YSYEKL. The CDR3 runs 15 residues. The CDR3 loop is CASSQPGTVQETQYF. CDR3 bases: TGCGCCAGCAGCCAGCCCGGGACAGTGCAAGAGACCCAGTACTTC.

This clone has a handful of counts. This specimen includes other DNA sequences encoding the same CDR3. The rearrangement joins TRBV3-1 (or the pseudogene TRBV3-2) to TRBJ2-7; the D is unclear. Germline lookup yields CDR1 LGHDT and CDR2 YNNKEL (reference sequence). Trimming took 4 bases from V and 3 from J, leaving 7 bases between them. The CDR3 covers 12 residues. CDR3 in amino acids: CASSPNSYEQYF. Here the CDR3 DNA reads TGTGCCAGCAGCCCAAACAGCTACGAGCAGTACTTC.

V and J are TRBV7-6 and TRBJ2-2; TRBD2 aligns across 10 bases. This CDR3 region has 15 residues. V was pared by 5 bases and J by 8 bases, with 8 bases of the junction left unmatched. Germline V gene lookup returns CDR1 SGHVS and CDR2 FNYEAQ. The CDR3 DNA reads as TGTGCCAGCAGCCCAGATAGCGGGGGGTTTGGGGAGCTGTTTTTT. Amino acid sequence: CASSPDSGGFGELFF.

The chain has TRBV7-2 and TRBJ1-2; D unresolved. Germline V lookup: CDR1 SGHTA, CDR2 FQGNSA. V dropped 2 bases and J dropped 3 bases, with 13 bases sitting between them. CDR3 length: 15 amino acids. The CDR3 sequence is CASSLFRGVDYGYTF. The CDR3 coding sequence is TGTGCCAGCAGCTTATTTCGGGGAGTGGACTATGGCTACACCTTC.

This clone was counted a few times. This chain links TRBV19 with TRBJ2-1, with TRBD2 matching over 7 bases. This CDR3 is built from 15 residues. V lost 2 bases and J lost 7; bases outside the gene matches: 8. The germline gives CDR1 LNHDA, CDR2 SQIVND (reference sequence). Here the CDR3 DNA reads TGTGCCAGTAGTATATCGGGGAGGGATGAGAATGAGCAGTTCTTC. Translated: CASSISGRDENEQFF.

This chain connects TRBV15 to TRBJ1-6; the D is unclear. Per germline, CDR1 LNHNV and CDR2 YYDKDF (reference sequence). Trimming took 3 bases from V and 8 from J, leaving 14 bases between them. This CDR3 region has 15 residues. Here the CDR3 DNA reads TGTGCCACCAGCAGTCGGGGTGGTTTAGATTCACCCCTCCACTTT. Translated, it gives CATSSRGGLDSPLHF.

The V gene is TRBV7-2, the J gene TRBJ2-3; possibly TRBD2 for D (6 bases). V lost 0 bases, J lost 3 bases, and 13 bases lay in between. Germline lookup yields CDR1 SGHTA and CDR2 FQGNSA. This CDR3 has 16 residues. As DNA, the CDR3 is TGTGCCAGCAGCTTAGCCCGCAGGGAGGTAACAGATACGCAGTATTTT. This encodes CASSLARREVTDTQYF.

CDR3 DNA sequence: TGCGCCAGCAGCCAAGATAGTTGGGGGGAGGGTTCACCCCTCCACTTT. It encodes CASSQDSWGEGSPLHF. The V call is TRBV4-3, the J call TRBJ1-6; maybe TRBD1 (5 bases). The length of the CDR3 is 16 residues. With 0 bases removed from V and 9 bases from J, the gap between germline ends came to 15 bases. The germline CDR1 and CDR2 sequences are LGHNA and YSLEER.

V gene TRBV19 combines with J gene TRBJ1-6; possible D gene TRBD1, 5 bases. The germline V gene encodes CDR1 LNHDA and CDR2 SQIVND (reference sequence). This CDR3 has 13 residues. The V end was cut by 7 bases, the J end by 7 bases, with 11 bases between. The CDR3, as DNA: TGTGCCAGTACCAGGGTTGAGAATTCACCCCTCCACTTT. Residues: CASTRVENSPLHF. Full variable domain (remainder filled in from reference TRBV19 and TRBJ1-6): DGGITQSPKYLFRKEGQNVTLSCEQNLNHDAMYWYRQDPGQGLRLIYYSQIVNDFQKGDIAEGYSVSREKKESFPLTVTSAQKNPTAFYLCASTRVENSPLHFGNGTRLTVT.

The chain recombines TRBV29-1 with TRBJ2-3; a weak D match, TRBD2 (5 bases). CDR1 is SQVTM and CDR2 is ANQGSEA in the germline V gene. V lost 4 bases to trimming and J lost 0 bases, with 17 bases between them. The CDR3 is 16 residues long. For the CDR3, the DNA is TGCAGCGTTGGGAGGATAGCGCCAGCGAGCACAGATACGCAGTATTTT. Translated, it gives CSVGRIAPASTDTQYF.

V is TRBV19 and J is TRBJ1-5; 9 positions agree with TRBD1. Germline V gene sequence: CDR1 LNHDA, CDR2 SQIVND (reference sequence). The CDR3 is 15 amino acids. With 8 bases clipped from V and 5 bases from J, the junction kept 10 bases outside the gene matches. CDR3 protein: CASGPRTGVDQPQHF. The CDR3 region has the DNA TGTGCCAGTGGCCCCCGGACAGGGGTCGATCAGCCCCAGCATTTT.

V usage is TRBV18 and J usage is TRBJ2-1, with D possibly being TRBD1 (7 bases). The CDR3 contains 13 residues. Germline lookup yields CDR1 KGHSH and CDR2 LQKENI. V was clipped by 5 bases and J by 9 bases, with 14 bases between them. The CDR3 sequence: CASSDREDSEQFF. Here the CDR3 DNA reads TGTGCCAGCTCAGACAGGGAGGACAGTGAGCAGTTCTTC.

The CDR3 reads CSASRGQGYNEQFF. DNA for the CDR3: TGCAGCGCTTCCCGGGGACAGGGTTACAATGAGCAGTTCTTC. This chain links TRBV29-1 with TRBJ2-1, with 9 bases lining up with TRBD1. The V gene's germline CDR1 is SQVTM and CDR2 ANQGSEA. The trim removed 7 bases at V and 4 bases at J, leaving 8 bases unmatched. The CDR3 totals 14 residues.